Each of the 13 T cell receptor beta chains below was sequenced from the same sample in a study of regulatory T cells in long-lasting Graves disease. As to time point: newly diagnosed GD, antithyroid drugs for less than 3 months. Researchers made the TCR library from RNA that was extracted from PBMCs. Arm-PCR of CDR3 regions and iRepertoire HTBI primers were the basis on which TCR beta libraries were built. One entry per CDR3 protein, called by TCRdb with MiXCR from the multiplex PCR reads. Of 250,000 to 300,000 distinct CDR3 sequences listed, around 18% were seen once; the top ten hold around 15%. Separately, the same data were catalogued under a study of T cells in Graves' hyperthyroidism and ophthalmopathy.

Sequenced material: peripheral blood mononuclear cells (PBMCs), taken at new diagnosis, from a patient treated with antithyroid drugs. These receptors were taken from a woman aged 25 to 39 with Graves disease.

In the case of this clonotype: An end of the junction does not agree with germline; a read error may underlie this. The chain couples TRBV10-3 to TRBJ2-3, with 11 bases aligning to TRBD2. The CDR3 consists of 18 residues. Germline CDR1 reads ENHRY; CDR2 reads SYGVKD. The CDR3 sequence is CAISEFLAGGPSTDTRYF. CDR3 sequence (DNA): TGTGCCATCAGTGAGTTTCTAGCGGGAGGACCTAGCACAGATACGCGGTATTTT.

In this sample, this clonotype turned up many times. V gene TRBV7-2 combines with J gene TRBJ1-2; D gene uncertain. The CDR3 is 14 residues long. V shed 2 bases and J shed 4 bases, with 11 bases lying between them. The germline CDR1 and CDR2 sequences are SGHTA and FQGNSA. The CDR3 nucleotides are TGTGCCAGCAGCTTATTTAACATACCCTATGGCTACACCTTC. Protein: CASSLFNIPYGYTF.

The chain recombines TRBV6-1 with TRBJ2-3; tentatively, D is TRBD2 (5 bases). The germline gives CDR1 MNHNS, CDR2 SASEGT. Trimming removed 8 bases from V and 2 bases from J, with 8 bases in between. The CDR3 is 12 residues long. The CDR3 loop is CASGSLTDTQYF. Here the CDR3 DNA reads TGTGCCAGCGGGAGCCTCACAGATACGCAGTATTTT.

The J gene is TRBJ1-4, the V gene TRBV11-2, with D perhaps matching TRBD1 (5 bases). The germline V and J ends were trimmed by 5 bases and 0 bases, with 16 bases remaining between them. The CDR3 consists of 17 residues. The germline V gene encodes CDR1 SGHAT and CDR2 FQNNGV. CDR3 DNA sequence: TGTGCCAGCAGCACACCCGGGACGGAAACAACTAATGAAAAACTGTTTTTT. Protein product: CASSTPGTETTNEKLFF. The variable domain in full, completed from reference TRBV11-2 and TRBJ1-4, reads EAGVAQSPRYKIIEKRQSVAFWCNPISGHATLYWYQQILGQGPKLLIQFQNNGVVDDSQLPKDRFSAERLKGVDSTLKIQPAKLEDSAVYLCASSTPGTETTNEKLFFGSGTQLSVL.

This clonotype was seen ten or more times. This sequence joins TRBV11-2 and TRBJ2-3, with unresolved D. The CDR3 has 15 residues. Trimming stripped 0 bases from V and 0 bases from J, with 7 bases between. Germline lookup yields CDR1 SGHAT and CDR2 FQNNGV. The DNA for the CDR3 is TGTGCCAGCAGCTTAGACGGCGGTAGCACAGATACGCAGTATTTT. Encoded protein: CASSLDGGSTDTQYF. The full variable domain, its missing parts supplied by reference TRBV11-2 and TRBJ2-3, is EAGVAQSPRYKIIEKRQSVAFWCNPISGHATLYWYQQILGQGPKLLIQFQNNGVVDDSQLPKDRFSAERLKGVDSTLKIQPAKLEDSAVYLCASSLDGGSTDTQYFGPGTRLTVL.

This clonotype was observed many times. V gene TRBV5-5 combines with J gene TRBJ1-1; D perhaps matches TRBD1 (6 bases). Germline V gene data show CDR1 as SGHKS and CDR2 as YYEKEE (reference sequence). The CDR3 extends over 19 amino acids. V was pared by 2 bases and J by 1 base, with 24 bases between. CDR3 sequence (DNA): TGTGCCAGCAGCTTTCCGCGGCAGGGGTCCCAAGGACGGAACACTGAAGCTTTCTTT. It translates to CASSFPRQGSQGRNTEAFF.

This clonotype has at least ten counts. The V and J genes are TRBV7-8 and TRBJ2-5; D tentatively fits TRBD1 or TRBD2 (6 bases each). The CDR3 contains 16 residues. Germline assignment: CDR1 SGHVS and CDR2 FQNEAQ. Trimming stripped 2 bases from V and 1 base from J, with 14 bases between. The CDR3 loop reads CASSLIPGALQETQYF. CDR3 DNA: TGTGCCAGCAGCTTAATCCCGGGGGCCCTCCAAGAGACCCAGTACTTC.

The table lists this clonotype with a count of one. A read error likely explains this, since a far larger clone differs by one base. V gene TRBV5-8 combines with J gene TRBJ1-1; D remains ambiguous. Germline V gene lookup returns CDR1 SGHTS and CDR2 YDEGEE. The CDR3 spans 13 residues. The CDR3: CVSSFQGNTEAFF. CDR3 nucleotides: TGTGTCAGCAGCTTTCAAGGGAACACTGAAGCTTTCTTT.

This clonotype came up many times. This rearrangement joins TRBV15 to TRBJ2-2; tentatively, D is TRBD2 (5 bases). The germline V and J ends were trimmed by 0 bases and 5 bases, with 7 bases remaining between them. The CDR3 runs 14 residues. From germline, CDR1 is LNHNV and CDR2 YYDKDF (reference sequence). This chain's CDR3 is CATSRDRGTGELFF. The DNA of the CDR3 is TGTGCCACCAGCAGAGATCGCGGGACCGGGGAGCTGTTTTTT.

There are many counts of this clonotype. J is TRBJ1-4 and V is TRBV5-5; D gene ambiguous. Trimming removed 5 bases at V and 6 bases at J, with 17 bases between. The germline gives CDR1 SGHKS, CDR2 YYEKEE (reference sequence). CDR3 length: 15 residues. CDR3 sequence reads: CASRPLMGHDEKLFF. CDR3 DNA sequence: TGTGCCAGCAGACCGCTTATGGGTCATGATGAAAAACTGTTTTTT.

Note on this clonotype: A clone one base away is much larger, so this may be a read error. The chain has TRBV10-1 and TRBJ2-1; 9 positions match TRBD1. This CDR3 is built from 15 residues. V lost 5 bases, J lost 8 bases, and 10 bases stayed unmatched. The germline V gene encodes CDR1 WNHNN and CDR2 SYGVQD (reference sequence). The CDR3 bases are TGCGCCAGCAGTTCGGACAGGGGAATATTCGATGAGCAGTTCTTC. This translates into CASSSDRGIFDEQFF.

There are many counts of this clonotype. The chain is built from TRBV11-2 and TRBJ1-6; maybe TRBD1 (5 bases). Germline CDR1 and CDR2: SGHAT and FQNNGV. This CDR3 has 15 residues. The V and J ends lost 7 bases and 7 bases respectively, with 17 bases between them. Here the CDR3 DNA reads TGTGCCAGCACCCCTGGTAGGGAGGGGAATTCACCCCTCCACTTT. This gives the protein CASTPGREGNSPLHF.

With respect to this clonotype: This probably arose from a read error, given a far larger clone one base away. The rearrangement links TRBV7-2 to TRBJ2-7; 11 bases agree with TRBD1. V gave up 1 base and J gave up 2 bases; unmatched junction bases: 1. This CDR3 region has 15 residues. Germline loops: CDR1 SGHTA, CDR2 FQGNSA. The CDR3 region is CASSLVGQGAYEQYF. CDR3 DNA: TGTGCCAGCAGCTTAGTGGGACAGGGGGCCTACGAGCAGTACTTC.